This record covers a single TCR beta chain. The germline V gene encodes CDR1 MNHEY and CDR2 SMNVEV (reference sequence). This CDR3 comprises 15 residues. Trimming took off 1 base at V and 6 bases at J, with 14 bases between the two ends. This sample was taken from a study of PD-L1 blockade in urothelial cancer. Clones were read by immunoSEQ multiplex PCR, and TCRdb kept only the in-frame ones, dropping some. The repertoire holds about 130,000 clones, with roughly 86% as singletons. Time point specified: peripheral blood 6 weeks after treatment start. This sequence was found in a man between 50 and 59 years old with urothelial cancer. The material sequenced was PBMCs, taken around atezolizumab (anti-PD-L1) treatment. The rearrangement uses TRBV27 and TRBJ2-3; D is uncertain. The CDR3: CASSLLAVSRDTQYF. CDR3 in DNA: TGTGCCAGCAGTTTATTGGCCGTCTCTAGGGATACGCAGTATTTT.